This is a list of T cell receptor beta chains from one sample in a study of blood T cell repertoires in COVID-19. Profiled with immunoSEQ multiplex PCR; TCRdb holds only in-frame clones, not every one. The sample lists 94,000 or so clones, almost 90% occurring once. Sequencing was performed on peripheral blood. These receptors were collected from a woman in her 70s with acute or convalescent COVID-19. CDR3s include the opening cysteine and the closing phenylalanine or tryptophan. Each record gives: V gene, D gene, J gene, clone size, CDR3 DNA, CDR3 protein. A D gene is named only where the DNA matches it firmly. Clone size, where shown, is once, few, many, or a class for clones that have expanded.

TRBV19	TRBD1	TRBJ1-2	NA	TGTGCCAGTAGTCAGGGGACAGGGGGCGGAGGCTACACCTTC	CASSQGTGGGGYTF
TRBV4-1	TRBD1	TRBJ2-7	NA	TGCGCCAGCAGCCAAGAGGGCAGGGGGCCGAGCGAGCAGTACTTC	CASSQEGRGPSEQYF
TRBV7-8	TRBD1	TRBJ1-1	NA	TGTGCCAGCAGCTTAAGGGACAGAAGTTTTTTGGGCACTGAAGCTTTCTTT	CASSLRDRSFLGTEAFF
TRBV9	TRBD1	TRBJ1-6	NA	TGTGCCAGCAGCCCCTTGGACAGGGGGCTTGGGAATTCACCCCTCCACTTT	CASSPLDRGLGNSPLHF
TRBV29-1	TRBD1	TRBJ2-7	NA	TGCAGCGGTAACAGACAGGGGACTTCCTACGAGCAGTACTTC	CSGNRQGTSYEQYF
TRBV12-3/TRBV12-4	NA	TRBJ1-2	NA	TGTGCCAGCAGTTCAGGGGTCTATGGCTACACCTTC	CASSSGVYGYTF
TRBV19	TRBD2	TRBJ2-1	once	TGTGCCAGTAGTGCGAGTTTGGGCCTAGCGGGAGGTAATGAGCAGTTCTTC	CASSASLGLAGGNEQFF
TRBV12-3/TRBV12-4	NA	TRBJ2-5	NA	TGTGCCAGCGGGTCTAGACAGTCCGGGACCCAGTACTTC	CASGSRQSGTQYF
TRBV14	TRBD1	TRBJ1-2	once	TGTGCCAGCAGCCCGGGACAGAATCTGTATGGCTACACCTTC	CASSPGQNLYGYTF
TRBV7-9	NA	TRBJ2-2	few	TGTGCCAGCAGCCCAGTTACGACAGGTTACCCCACCGGGGAGCTGTTTTTT	CASSPVTTGYPTGELFF
TRBV3-1/TRBV3-2	NA	TRBJ2-7	NA	TGTGCCAGCAGCCAAGATAAGCCTAGTGGCGAGCAGTACTTC	CASSQDKPSGEQYF
TRBV15	NA	TRBJ2-2	NA	TGTGCCACCAGCAGGGACAAGAACACCGGGGAGCTGTTTTTT	CATSRDKNTGELFF
TRBV3-1/TRBV3-2	NA	TRBJ2-2	NA	TGTGCCAGCAGCCGACGGTACAGCACCGGGGAGCTGTTTTTT	CASSRRYSTGELFF
TRBV12-3/TRBV12-4	NA	TRBJ1-1	once	TGTGCCAGCAGTTTAGATATCACTGAAGCTTTCTTT	CASSLDITEAFF
TRBV4-1	TRBD1	TRBJ1-2	NA	TGCGCCAGCAGCCAAGCCGACAGGGGGCCGAATAGTGGCTACACCTTC	CASSQADRGPNSGYTF
TRBV6-5	TRBD1	TRBJ1-5	few	TGTGCCAGCAGTTACCGACAGGGGGATCATCAGCCCCAGCATTTT	CASSYRQGDHQPQHF
TRBV9	TRBD1	TRBJ1-5	NA	TGTGCCAGCAGCGTAGAGGGGACAGGGAATCAGCCCCAGCATTTT	CASSVEGTGNQPQHF
TRBV5-1	TRBD2	TRBJ2-5	NA	TGCGCCAGCAGCCAGGGACTAGCGGAAGAGACCCAGTACTTC	CASSQGLAEETQYF
TRBV6-5	NA	TRBJ1-6	NA	TGTGCCAGCAGCTTGGACAGTAATTCACCCCTCCACTTT	CASSLDSNSPLHF
TRBV7-9	NA	TRBJ2-2	NA	TGTGCCAGCAGCTTACCTACAGGGAACACCGGGGAGCTGTTTTTT	CASSLPTGNTGELFF
TRBV28	NA	TRBJ2-7	NA	TGTGCCAGCAGTTTATCGGACACCGGATCCTACGAGCAGTACTTC	CASSLSDTGSYEQYF
TRBV28	NA	TRBJ1-4	NA	TGTGCCAGCATTTCGGTTGCAACTAATGAAAAACTGTTTTTT	CASISVATNEKLFF
TRBV30	NA	TRBJ1-2	NA	TGTGCCTGGAGTGCCCTAGATGGCTACACCTTC	CAWSALDGYTF
TRBV7-9	NA	TRBJ1-2	NA	TGTGCCAGCAGCTTGAGACAAGCTAACTATGGCTACACCTTC	CASSLRQANYGYTF
TRBV3-1/TRBV3-2	TRBD1	TRBJ1-1	NA	TGTGCCAGCAGCCGACGAAACAGGGGCGGTAGCACTGAAGCTTTCTTT	CASSRRNRGGSTEAFF
TRBV4-1	NA	TRBJ2-7	NA	TGCGCCAGCAGCCAAGGTATAAAAGGGGGCTACGAGCAGTACTTC	CASSQGIKGGYEQYF
TRBV7-2	TRBD2	TRBJ2-1	NA	TGTGCCAGCAGCTTAAGCGGGAGGGCCGGAAATGAGCAGTTCTTC	CASSLSGRAGNEQFF
TRBV15	TRBD1	TRBJ2-7	NA	TGTGCCACCAGCAGAGAGCTGGGACAGGGGTTCCACGAGCAGTACTTC	CATSRELGQGFHEQYF
TRBV7-9	NA	TRBJ1-2	NA	TGTGCCAGCAGCCTACCGGGATATGGCTACACCTTC	CASSLPGYGYTF
TRBV2	NA	TRBJ2-5	NA	TGTGCCAGCAGTGGACTAGGGGAGACCCAGTACTTC	CASSGLGETQYF
TRBV7-9	NA	TRBJ1-2	once	TGTGCCAGCAGCTTAGGAGGAGACAGCAGAGGTGGCTACACCTTC	CASSLGGDSRGGYTF
TRBV5-1	TRBD1	TRBJ2-7	few	TGCGCCAGCAGCTTGGCGGACAGGGGGATCCACGAGCAGTACTTC	CASSLADRGIHEQYF
TRBV20-1	NA	TRBJ2-1	NA	TGCAGTGCTAGTCCCTCCGGGACACAGTCCTACAATGAGCAGTTCTTC	CSASPSGTQSYNEQFF
TRBV20-1	TRBD2	TRBJ2-7	NA	TGCAGTGCTAGTGCGGGGACTATTTACGAGCAGTACTTC	CSASAGTIYEQYF
TRBV28	NA	TRBJ2-5	NA	TGTGCCAGCAGTGAGGGGGTTCGTGAGACCCAGTACTTC	CASSEGVRETQYF
TRBV5-5	TRBD2	TRBJ2-7	NA	TGTGCCAGCAGCTTGGTGTTTGGGGACTACTACTACGAGCAGTACTTC	CASSLVFGDYYYEQYF
TRBV28	NA	TRBJ1-4	NA	TGTGCCAGCAGTTTTGGCCGCGGAGGGAACGTTAATGAAAAACTGTTTTTT	CASSFGRGGNVNEKLFF
TRBV27	NA	TRBJ2-2	NA	TGTGCCAGCAGTTTCCGGTGGAGTGGTCCCGGGGAGCTGTTTTTT	CASSFRWSGPGELFF
TRBV5-6	NA	TRBJ2-6	NA	TGTGCCAGCAGCAAGTGGGCCTCTGGGGCCAACGTCCTGACTTTC	CASSKWASGANVLTF
TRBV16	NA	TRBJ1-1	once	TGTGCCAGCAGCCAATCTGCGGGGGTAACTGAAGCTTTCTTT	CASSQSAGVTEAFF
TRBV20-1	NA	TRBJ2-1	NA	TGCAGTGCTAGTGCAGTTAACAATGAGCAGTTCTTC	CSASAVNNEQFF